The 23 T cell receptor beta chains below come from one sample, sequenced in a study of T cell repertoires in cytomegalovirus infection. TCRdb ran MiXCR on the reads and lists one entry per CDR3 protein. Of about 530,000 distinct CDR3 sequences in the sample, 26% were seen once. Sequencing was performed on PBMCs. Receptors were obtained from a human donor in good health (CMV status not recorded). Some clones in this sample may be carry-over from other donors' samples.

This clonotype appeared many times. The V gene is TRBV7-8, the J gene TRBJ2-3, with 13 positions matching TRBD2. The CDR3 consists of 17 residues. Germline CDR1 is SGHVS and CDR2 is FQNEAQ. The V segment lost 4 bases and the J segment 4 bases; nucleotides outside the gene matches: 8. The DNA for the CDR3 is TGTGCCAGCAGCTCCCGGACTAGCGGGAGTGAGTCAGATACGCAGTATTTT. It is translated as CASSSRTSGSESDTQYF.

This clonotype was seen more than once but under ten times. This chain uses TRBV4-3 with TRBJ2-2; D uncertain. This CDR3 has 15 residues. Germline CDR1 reads LGHNA; CDR2 reads YSLEER. Trimming took 1 base from V and 1 from J, leaving 7 bases between them. Written as DNA, the CDR3 is TGCGCCAGCAGCCAAGCGTGGGGGAACACCGGGGAGCTGTTTTTT. Its protein is CASSQAWGNTGELFF.

This chain uses TRBV6-2 or TRBV6-3 with TRBJ2-5; a possible D gene is TRBD1 (6 bases). V shed 7 bases and J shed 4 bases, with 13 bases lying between them. Germline V gives CDR1 MNHEY, CDR2 SVGEGT. The CDR3 length is 13 residues. The CDR3 region is CASNSRGRETQYF. Here the CDR3 DNA reads TGTGCCAGCAACTCCAGGGGACGAGAGACCCAGTACTTC.

J is TRBJ2-5 and V is TRBV11-3; tentatively, D is TRBD2 (5 bases). Deletions cut 6 bases from V and 5 bases from J, with 13 bases between. CDR1 and CDR2 from the germline V gene are SGHNT and YENEEA. The CDR3 has 13 amino acids. The CDR3 DNA is TGTGCCAGCAGTTTGACCCCGGGGGAGACCCAGTACTTC. This translates into CASSLTPGETQYF.

V gene TRBV20-1 combines with J gene TRBJ2-1; D call uncertain. The CDR3 contains 16 residues. Germline CDR1 is DFQATT and CDR2 is SNEGSKA (reference sequence). V was clipped by 0 bases and J by 4 bases, with 16 bases between them. CDR3 in DNA: TGCAGTGCTAGAGATCTGGCAGCTGGGGTTTACAATGAGCAGTTCTTC. It yields the protein CSARDLAAGVYNEQFF.

Only a few counts were recorded for this clonotype. This chain links TRBV4-1 with TRBJ2-3; TRBD2 matches at 7 bases. Looked up from germline, CDR1 is MGHRA and CDR2 is YSYEKL. The CDR3 totals 15 residues. Unmatched junction bases numbered 6, after V lost 0 bases and J lost 6 bases. CDR3 region: CASSQDGLAADTQYF. CDR3 in DNA: TGCGCCAGCAGCCAAGATGGGCTAGCGGCCGATACGCAGTATTTT.

This chain connects TRBV27 to TRBJ2-3; D perhaps matches TRBD2 (6 bases). V lost 1 base and J lost 0, with 11 bases in between. The CDR3 sequence is 16 residues long. Germline CDR1 and CDR2: MNHEY and SMNVEV (reference sequence). The CDR3 protein is CASSLYGGGSTDTQYF. The CDR3 DNA is TGTGCCAGCAGTTTATACGGGGGAGGAAGCACAGATACGCAGTATTTT.

The rearrangement links TRBV12-3 or TRBV12-4 to TRBJ2-7; weak D call: TRBD2 (6 bases). There are 14 residues in the CDR3. The V gene lost 7 bases and the J gene lost 4 bases, with 17 bases spanning the gap. This CDR3 is CASTYGLARYEQYF. CDR3 DNA: TGTGCCAGCACCTATGGGCTAGCGCGTTACGAGCAGTACTTC.

This clonotype was seen more than once but under ten times. The chain combines TRBV28 with TRBJ2-5; 9 nucleotides align to TRBD2. The CDR3 extends over 14 amino acids. With 8 bases clipped from V and 5 bases from J, the junction kept 9 bases outside the gene matches. Per germline, CDR1 MDHEN and CDR2 SYDVKM. The CDR3 loop reads CASGTRTSVETQYF. The DNA of the CDR3 is TGTGCCAGCGGGACCCGGACTAGCGTTGAGACCCAGTACTTC.

The rearrangement links TRBV6-6 to TRBJ1-1, with 7 bases that match TRBD1. This CDR3 has 13 amino acids. Germline CDR1 is MNHNY and CDR2 is SVGAGI (reference sequence). Losses at the gene ends were 1 base for V and 8 bases for J; bases not matched to a gene: 4. CDR3 sequence (DNA): TGTGCCAGCAGTTACTATAAGGGGGCGGAAGCTTTCTTT. This translates into CASSYYKGAEAFF.

Only a few counts were recorded for this clonotype. The chain combines TRBV20-1 with TRBJ2-1; 10 bases map to TRBD2. This CDR3 has 15 amino acids. Trimming took 6 bases from V and 6 from J; bases not matched to a gene: 11. In germline, CDR1 is DFQATT, CDR2 SNEGSKA (reference sequence). CDR3 sequence: CSAYPASGRGNEQFF. DNA for the CDR3: TGCAGTGCGTACCCCGCTAGCGGGAGAGGCAATGAGCAGTTCTTC.

This clonotype was observed a handful of times. The J gene is TRBJ2-7, the V gene TRBV29-1, with D tentatively TRBD1 or TRBD2 (5 bases each). Germline lookup yields CDR1 SQVTM and CDR2 ANQGSEA. CDR3 length equals 14 residues. Trimming shortened V by 2 bases and J by 2 bases, and 13 bases separated the two germline ends. In DNA form, the CDR3 reads TGCAGCGTTGAACCCTCGGGACCCACCTACGAGCAGTACGTC. Its protein is CSVEPSGPTYEQYV.

The J gene is TRBJ2-1, the V gene TRBV4-1; D perhaps matches TRBD2 (5 bases). The CDR3 length is 17 residues. Per germline, CDR1 MGHRA and CDR2 YSYEKL. Trimming pared 0 bases from V and 4 bases from J, leaving 16 bases between. CDR3 residues: CASSQESSGLYYNEQFF. CDR3 DNA sequence: TGCGCCAGCAGCCAAGAGTCGAGCGGTTTATATTACAATGAGCAGTTCTTC.

This clonotype has a handful of counts. V usage is TRBV6-2 or TRBV6-3 and J usage is TRBJ2-5; D is undetermined. V lost 2 bases and J lost 0, with 7 bases in between. CDR1 is MNHEY and CDR2 is SVGEGT in the germline V gene. The length of the CDR3 is 14 residues. This CDR3 is CASSYAENQETQYF. DNA for the CDR3: TGTGCCAGCAGTTACGCGGAGAACCAAGAGACCCAGTACTTC.

Turning to this clonotype: At one of its ends the junction is not consistent with the germline gene, which may arise from a read error. The gene calls are TRBV25-1 and TRBJ2-6, with TRBD1 matching 8 bases. Germline CDR1 MGHDK, CDR2 SYGVNS. This CDR3 spans 16 amino acids. The DNA for the CDR3 is TGTGCCAGCCAGGGGGCTGGGTCCTCTGGGACCAACGTCCTGACTTTC. It is translated as CASQGAGSSGTNVLTF.

This clonotype has just a few counts. This chain connects TRBV20-1 to TRBJ1-2; D not certain. The V and J ends lost 3 bases and 6 bases respectively, with 8 bases between them. The germline V gene has CDR1 DFQATT and CDR2 SNEGSKA (reference sequence). CDR3 length: 11 amino acids. The CDR3 DNA reads TGCAGTGCTAGGGACCTCCATGGCTACACCTTC. This encodes CSARDLHGYTF.

This clonotype has a count of ten or more. The chain employs TRBV7-2 and TRBJ2-3, with D possibly being TRBD1 (5 bases). The CDR3 length is 13 residues. V shed 1 base and J shed 8 bases, with 10 bases lying between them. Germline V CDR1 and CDR2: SGHTA, FQGNSA. CDR3 in amino acids: CASSLDRGSTQYF. As DNA, the CDR3 is TGTGCCAGCAGCTTAGATAGGGGAAGTACGCAGTATTTT.

The chain uses TRBV7-9 and TRBJ2-7, with no clear D. With 2 bases removed from V and 5 bases from J, the gap between germline ends came to 4 bases. There are 11 residues in the CDR3. Germline V gene data show CDR1 as SEHNR and CDR2 as FQNEAQ (reference sequence). The CDR3 here is CASSLPDEQYF. The CDR3 region has the DNA TGTGCCAGCAGCTTACCCGACGAGCAGTACTTC.

This chain uses TRBV12-3 or TRBV12-4 with TRBJ2-3; a weak D match, TRBD2 (5 bases). The V gene lost 7 bases and the J gene lost 4 bases, with 18 bases spanning the gap. This CDR3 has 15 amino acids. CDR3 sequence (DNA): TGTGCCAGCAACCCGGACTGGCTTTGGGCAGATACGCAGTATTTT. Translated: CASNPDWLWADTQYF.

The rearrangement uses TRBV19 and TRBJ2-1; 9 bases agree with TRBD2. CDR1 and CDR2 from the germline V gene are LNHDA and SQIVND (reference sequence). Trimming cost V 5 bases and J 6 bases; bases outside gene matches: 8. The CDR3 extends over 15 amino acids. CDR3 amino acids: CASSLGTSLLNEQFF. CDR3 in DNA: TGTGCCAGTAGTCTCGGGACTAGCCTCCTCAATGAGCAGTTCTTC.

This clonotype was observed a few times. The J gene is TRBJ2-3, the V gene TRBV11-3; 8 nucleotides align to TRBD2. Trimming removed 1 base from V and 4 bases from J; junction bases left unmatched: 7. Germline loops: CDR1 SGHNT, CDR2 YENEEA. The CDR3 sequence is 16 residues long. CDR3 protein: CASSLGRREAPDTQYF. Here the CDR3 DNA reads TGTGCCAGCAGCTTAGGGCGGCGGGAGGCCCCAGATACGCAGTATTTT.

The V call is TRBV2, the J call TRBJ2-2; 9 bases align to TRBD2. V dropped 6 bases and J dropped 1; count of bases not matched to a gene: 15. CDR1 and CDR2 (germline): SNHLY, FYNNEI. This CDR3 is 19 amino acids long. Written as DNA, the CDR3 is TGTGCCAGCAGGGAGGAGAATCAGGGACTAGCAGTGAACACCGGGGAGCTGTTTTTT. This gives the protein CASREENQGLAVNTGELFF.

This sequence joins TRBV2 and TRBJ2-1; D is perhaps TRBD2 (6 bases). The CDR3 totals 18 residues. Deletions cut 2 bases from V and 1 base from J, with 18 bases between. The germline V gene has CDR1 SNHLY and CDR2 FYNNEI. The CDR3 sequence is CASSEIRGDSQSYNEQFF. CDR3 DNA: TGTGCCAGCAGTGAAATCAGAGGGGACTCACAGTCCTACAATGAGCAGTTCTTC.